The rows below give T cell receptor beta chains drawn from one sample of a study of a mutant IDH1 vaccine in newly diagnosed glioma. These TCRs are of unknown antigen specificity. Produced via immunoSEQ multiplex PCR; TCRdb's table is partial and in-frame only. There are some 30,000 clones in the sample; approximately 84% occur only once, and roughly 30% lies in the top ten. The material sequenced was PBMCs, taken from a glioma patient whose treatment included an IDH1 peptide vaccine. Every receptor here comes from a man aged 25-45 years with glioma. CDR3s include the opening cysteine and the closing phenylalanine or tryptophan. A D gene is named only where the DNA matches it firmly. Expanded clones are given a class, and other clones once, few, many or no size at all.

size	V	J	D	CDR3	DNA
NA	TRBV13	TRBJ1-6	TRBD1	CASSLRDRNSPLHF	TGTGCCAGCAGCTTACGGGACAGAAATTCACCCCTCCACTTT
once	TRBV25-1	TRBJ2-3	NA	CASSDVGKITDTQYF	TGTGCCAGCAGTGACGTGGGAAAAATAACAGATACGCAGTATTTT
NA	TRBV2	TRBJ1-5	TRBD1	CASESQRDRRKTRNQPQHF	TGTGCCAGCGAGAGTCAGAGGGACAGGCGAAAAACTCGCAATCAGCCCCAGCATTTT
NA	TRBV5-1	TRBJ1-5	TRBD1	CASSPGQGGSSNQPQHF	TGCGCCAGCAGCCCGGGACAGGGGGGATCTAGCAATCAGCCCCAGCATTTT
NA	TRBV10-3	TRBJ2-3	NA	CAISEGRGTDTQYF	TGTGCCATCAGTGAAGGCAGGGGCACAGATACGCAGTATTTT
NA	TRBV4-1	TRBJ2-2	NA	CASSQVVLTGELFF	TGCGCCAGCAGCCAAGTTGTCCTCACCGGGGAGCTGTTTTTT
NA	TRBV7-8	TRBJ1-5	NA	CASSPEGWSNQPQHF	TGTGCCAGCAGCCCTGAGGGTTGGAGCAATCAGCCCCAGCATTTT
NA	TRBV4-2	TRBJ2-3	TRBD2	CASGGGGRVGTDTQYF	TGTGCCAGCGGGGGGGGCGGGAGGGTAGGCACAGATACGCAGTATTTT
NA	TRBV30	TRBJ2-2	NA	CAWSVRGGELFF	TGTGCCTGGAGTGTGAGGGGCGGGGAGCTGTTTTTT
NA	TRBV27	TRBJ1-2	TRBD1	CASSPYGDRGLSEDGYTF	TGTGCCAGCAGTCCATACGGCGACAGGGGGCTGAGCGAGGATGGCTACACCTTC
NA	TRBV10-3	TRBJ1-1	NA	CAIRRTENTEAFF	TGTGCCATCAGGCGGACAGAGAACACTGAAGCTTTCTTT
NA	TRBV2	TRBJ2-5	NA	CASSSYQETQYF	TGTGCCAGCAGTTCGTACCAAGAGACCCAGTACTTC
NA	TRBV7-2	TRBJ1-2	NA	CASSLDVGRGFDYTF	TGTGCCAGCAGCTTAGATGTCGGACGGGGGTTTGACTACACCTTC